The 24 T cell receptor beta chains reported below all come from one sample, sequenced in a study of T cell responses to AZD1222 COVID-19 vaccine. TCRdb keeps only in-frame clones here, not all; method: immunoSEQ multiplex PCR. In the table there are 70,000 to 90,000 clones, roughly 88% of which are singletons. The material sequenced was peripheral blood, taken on day 0 of AZD1222 vaccination. The source of these receptors is an adult in good health.

This clone was recorded only once. It is likely a read error, because the conserved phenylalanine at the end of the CDR3 is missing. The limits of the CDR3 on the DNA are not certain, so only TCRdb's listed CDR3 is given. This chain joins TRBV7-2 and TRBJ1-6. Germline V gene data show CDR1 as SGHTA and CDR2 as FQGNSA. The CDR3 is made up of 12 amino acids, end residues included. CDR3 protein: CASSLFRVWGEC.

The chain combines TRBV2 with TRBJ2-7; D remains unclear. The CDR3 loop spans 15 amino acids. Trimming took off 0 bases at V and 1 base at J, with 10 bases between the two ends. Germline V gene data show CDR1 as SNHLY and CDR2 as FYNNEI. The CDR3 region is CASSEALTLSYEQYF. DNA for the CDR3: TGTGCCAGCAGTGAAGCGCTGACGTTATCCTACGAGCAGTACTTC.

This clone has only a few counts. The chain is built from TRBV2 and TRBJ1-6; 10 bases fit TRBD1. With V trimmed by 6 bases and J by 10 bases, 9 bases remained unmatched. Germline V CDR1 and CDR2: SNHLY, FYNNEI. The CDR3 is 15 amino acids. In DNA, the CDR3 is TGTGCCAGCAGCGCCGGGACAGGGGTTGTCTCACCCCTCCACTTT. Translating gives CASSAGTGVVSPLHF.

The chain is built from TRBV19 and TRBJ1-2, with D uncertain. V dropped 3 bases and J dropped 2 bases, with 16 bases sitting between them. CDR3 length: 16 amino acids. Looked up from germline, CDR1 is LNHDA and CDR2 is SQIVND (reference sequence). CDR3 sequence: CASSMGSGGLNYGYTF. The CDR3 DNA sequence: TGTGCCAGTAGTATGGGCAGTGGCGGGCTAAACTATGGCTACACCTTC.

This chain connects TRBV28 to TRBJ1-1; weak D call: TRBD1 (5 bases). There are 12 residues in the CDR3. V was pared by 5 bases and J by 7 bases, with 11 bases between. CDR1 and CDR2 (germline): MDHEN, SYDVKM. The CDR3 reads CASSRDQGEAFF. CDR3 coding DNA: TGTGCCAGCAGTCGAGATCAGGGTGAAGCTTTCTTT.

This clone appeared once. V is TRBV7-2 and J is TRBJ1-1; perhaps TRBD1 as D (5 bases). The CDR3 length is 14 residues. Trimming left V 1 base short and J 1 base short, with 7 bases between. Germline assignment: CDR1 SGHTA and CDR2 FQGNSA. For the CDR3, the DNA is TGTGCCAGCAGCTTAGTAGGGGCGAACACTGAAGCTTTCTTT. It yields the protein CASSLVGANTEAFF.

The chain combines TRBV24-1 with TRBJ2-1; D gene uncertain. The germline gives CDR1 KGHDR, CDR2 SFDVKD. V was cut by 1 base and J by 9 bases, with 6 bases left in between. There are 12 residues in the CDR3. This chain's CDR3 is CATSDFLGEQFF. In nucleotides, the CDR3 is TGTGCCACCAGTGATTTTCTTGGTGAGCAGTTCTTC.

This rearrangement joins TRBV27 to TRBJ2-7, with D perhaps matching TRBD2 (6 bases). V was trimmed by 5 bases and J by 4 bases, leaving 18 bases between them. The V gene's germline CDR1 is MNHEY and CDR2 SMNVEV (reference sequence). The length of the CDR3 is 15 residues. CDR3 DNA: TGTGCCAGCAGTCCCTCTGTGTGGGGGAGGTACGAGCAGTACTTC. Translating it yields CASSPSVWGRYEQYF.

The V gene is TRBV7-9, the J gene TRBJ1-6, with 8 nucleotides matching TRBD1. V was pared by 9 bases and J by 13 bases, with 5 bases of the junction left unmatched. The CDR3 has 11 residues. Germline V gene data show CDR1 as SEHNR and CDR2 as FQNEAQ (reference sequence). The CDR3 region is CASADRAPLHF. The CDR3 region has the DNA TGTGCCAGTGCGGACAGGGCGCCCCTCCACTTT.

The rearrangement links TRBV12-5 to TRBJ2-3; 15 nucleotides agree with TRBD2. This CDR3 region has 17 residues. CDR1 LGHNT and CDR2 FRNRAP come from the germline V gene. V trimming: 4 bases; J trimming: 3 bases; junction bases outside the gene matches: 5. This CDR3 reads CASGSGLAGGGTDTQYF. Here the CDR3 DNA reads TGTGCTAGTGGTTCGGGACTAGCGGGGGGCGGAACAGATACGCAGTATTTT.

With respect to this clone: At one end, the junction sequence differs from germline, possibly due to a read error. The chain is built from TRBV4-2 and TRBJ2-7; a possible D gene is TRBD2 (5 bases). The CDR3 has 13 amino acids. Germline lookup yields CDR1 LGHNA and CDR2 YNFKEQ. CDR3 DNA: TGTGCCAGCAGCCAAGTGGGTGACAAGCCCCTAGCCTTC. Protein product: CASSQVGDKPLAF.

This clone showed up just a few times. The chain is built from TRBV10-1 and TRBJ2-1; tentative D call: TRBD2 (5 bases). CDR3 length: 15 amino acids. V lost 3 bases and J 7 bases, leaving 16 bases between the germline ends. Germline CDR1 reads WNHNN; CDR2 reads SYGVQD (reference sequence). The CDR3 protein is CASSEVAGGINEQFF. The DNA of the CDR3 is TGCGCCAGCAGTGAAGTTGCGGGTGGGATAAATGAGCAGTTCTTC.

In this sample, this clone turned up a few times. The chain uses TRBV4-2 and TRBJ2-7, with 8 bases matching TRBD2. This CDR3 has 14 residues. From germline, CDR1 is LGHNA and CDR2 YNFKEQ. The junction had 9 bases not matched to a gene; V was cut back by 4 bases and J by 7 bases. CDR3 residues: CASSLRAGGGEQYF. For the CDR3, the DNA is TGTGCCAGCAGCCTTCGGGCGGGGGGTGGAGAGCAGTACTTC.

V is TRBV20-1 and J is TRBJ2-2; D not certain. CDR3 size: 11 residues. Germline CDR1 and CDR2: DFQATT and SNEGSKA (reference sequence). Trimming left V 6 bases short and J 4 bases short, with 6 bases between. The CDR3: CSASVTGELFF. CDR3 nucleotide sequence: TGCAGTGCCAGCGTCACCGGGGAGCTGTTTTTT.

The genes are TRBV11-2 and TRBJ1-2, with D uncertain. The V end lost 3 bases, the J end lost 5 bases, and 7 bases lay between the germline ends. In germline, CDR1 is SGHAT, CDR2 FQNNGV. The CDR3 consists of 12 residues. The CDR3 sequence: CASSLAGYGYTF. The CDR3 DNA reads as TGTGCCAGCAGCTTGGCTGGGTATGGCTACACCTTC.

This rearrangement joins TRBV4-1 to TRBJ1-4; D is ambiguous. CDR1 is MGHRA and CDR2 is YSYEKL in the germline V gene. The CDR3 has 12 amino acids. V shed 0 bases and J shed 8 bases, with 4 bases lying between them. This chain's CDR3 is CASSQDWEKLFF. The CDR3 DNA reads as TGCGCCAGCAGCCAAGATTGGGAAAAACTGTTTTTT.

The V and J genes are TRBV7-8 and TRBJ1-5; D may be TRBD1 (6 bases). This CDR3 has 14 residues. Germline CDR1 is SGHVS and CDR2 is FQNEAQ. V lost 6 bases and J lost 7, with 16 bases in between. CDR3 residues: CASSPMGGRQPQHF. CDR3 DNA sequence: TGTGCCAGCAGTCCGATGGGGGGGCGACAGCCCCAGCATTTT. Based on the CDR3 plus reference TRBV7-8 and TRBJ1-5, the full variable domain is GAGVSQSPRYKVAKRGQDVALRCDPISGHVSLFWYQQALGQGPEFLTYFQNEAQLDKSGLPSDRFFAERPEGSVSTLKIQRTQQEDSAVYLCASSPMGGRQPQHFGDGTRLSIL.

This sequence joins TRBV28 and TRBJ1-2; D possibly corresponds to TRBD1 (5 bases). This CDR3 is 13 amino acids long. Germline lookup yields CDR1 MDHEN and CDR2 SYDVKM. Trimming shortened V by 5 bases and J by 5 bases, and 12 bases separated the two germline ends. The DNA of the CDR3 is TGTGCCAGCAGTCCGGACACAGGATATGGCTACACCTTC. Protein product: CASSPDTGYGYTF.

This chain joins TRBV19 and TRBJ2-7, with TRBD2 matching 8 bases. In germline, CDR1 is LNHDA, CDR2 SQIVND (reference sequence). The junction had 10 bases not matched to a gene; V was cut back by 8 bases and J by 1 base. There are 15 residues in the CDR3. The CDR3 loop is CASHPTGGASYEQYF. CDR3 bases: TGTGCCAGTCATCCTACGGGGGGGGCTTCCTACGAGCAGTACTTC. Using reference TRBV19 and TRBJ2-7 for the parts outside the CDR3, the full variable domain is DGGITQSPKYLFRKEGQNVTLSCEQNLNHDAMYWYRQDPGQGLRLIYYSQIVNDFQKGDIAEGYSVSREKKESFPLTVTSAQKNPTAFYLCASHPTGGASYEQYFGPGTRLTVT.

This clone has only one observation. This sequence joins TRBV24-1 and TRBJ1-1; D call uncertain. CDR1 is KGHDR, CDR2 SFDVKD, per germline. The CDR3 length is 13 residues. The V gene lost 7 bases and the J gene lost 0 bases, with 8 bases spanning the gap. The chain's CDR3 is CATRGTVNTEAFF. In DNA form, the CDR3 reads TGTGCCACCAGGGGTACAGTGAACACTGAAGCTTTCTTT.

The chain links TRBV6-5 to TRBJ2-7; TRBD2 agrees at 10 bases. The CDR3 extends over 15 amino acids. CDR1 and CDR2 from the germline V gene are MNHEY and SVGAGI. Unmatched junction bases numbered 5, after V lost 6 bases and J lost 0 bases. The CDR3 is CASRPTSGASYEQYF. The CDR3 region has the DNA TGTGCCAGCAGGCCTACTAGCGGGGCCTCCTACGAGCAGTACTTC.

This clone has only one observation. V usage is TRBV27 and J usage is TRBJ1-2; D is uncertain. V was trimmed by 7 bases and J by 8 bases, leaving 5 bases between them. From germline, CDR1 is MNHEY and CDR2 SMNVEV (reference sequence). The CDR3 consists of 9 residues. The chain's CDR3 is CASTLGYTF. Written as DNA, the CDR3 is TGTGCCAGCACCCTCGGCTACACCTTC.

The J gene is TRBJ1-1, the V gene TRBV6-1, with D possibly matching TRBD1 (5 bases). This CDR3 region has 16 residues. Germline CDR1 is MNHNS and CDR2 is SASEGT. Trimming shortened V by 8 bases and J by 6 bases, and 25 bases separated the two germline ends. This CDR3 is CASRAGLGSGMAEAFF. CDR3 sequence (DNA): TGTGCCAGCCGTGCGGGGCTCGGGTCCGGGATGGCTGAAGCTTTCTTT.

This rearrangement joins TRBV7-9 to TRBJ1-1, with a tentative D call TRBD1 (5 bases). There are 11 residues in the CDR3. The germline V and J ends were trimmed by 9 bases and 4 bases, with 9 bases remaining between them. The germline V gene encodes CDR1 SEHNR and CDR2 FQNEAQ (reference sequence). In nucleotides, the CDR3 is TGTGCCAGTTTTACAGGCACTGAAGCTTTCTTT. Protein: CASFTGTEAFF. The variable domain in full, with the rest retrieved from reference TRBV7-9 and TRBJ1-1, is DTGVSQNPRHKITKRGQNVTFRCDPISEHNRLYWYRQTLGQGPEFLTYFQNEAQLEKSRLLSDRFSAERPKGSFSTLEIQRTEQGDSAMYLCASFTGTEAFFGQGTRLTVV.